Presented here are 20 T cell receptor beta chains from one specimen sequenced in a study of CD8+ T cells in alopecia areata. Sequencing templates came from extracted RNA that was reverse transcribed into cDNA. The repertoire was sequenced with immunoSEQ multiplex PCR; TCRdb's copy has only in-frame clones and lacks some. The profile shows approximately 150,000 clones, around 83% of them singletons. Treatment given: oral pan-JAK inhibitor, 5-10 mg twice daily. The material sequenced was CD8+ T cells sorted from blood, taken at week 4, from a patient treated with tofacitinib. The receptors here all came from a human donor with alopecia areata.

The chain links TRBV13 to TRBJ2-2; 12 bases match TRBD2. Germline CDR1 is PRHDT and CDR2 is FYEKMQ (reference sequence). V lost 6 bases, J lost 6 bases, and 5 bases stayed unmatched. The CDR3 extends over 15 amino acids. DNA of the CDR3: TGTGCCAGCAGATTGGGACTAGCGGGCGCCGGGGAGCTGTTTTTT. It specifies CASRLGLAGAGELFF.

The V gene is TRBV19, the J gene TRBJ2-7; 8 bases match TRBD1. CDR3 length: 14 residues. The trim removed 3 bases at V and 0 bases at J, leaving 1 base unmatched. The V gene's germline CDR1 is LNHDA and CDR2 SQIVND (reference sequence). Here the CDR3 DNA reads TGTGCCAGTAGTATTGGGACAGGCTCCTACGAGCAGTACTTC. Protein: CASSIGTGSYEQYF.

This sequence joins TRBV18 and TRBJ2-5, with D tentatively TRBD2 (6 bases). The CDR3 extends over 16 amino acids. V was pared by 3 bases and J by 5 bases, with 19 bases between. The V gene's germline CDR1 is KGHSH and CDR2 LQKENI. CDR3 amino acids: CASSPRTGLLRETQYF. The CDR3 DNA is TGTGCCAGCTCACCTCGGACGGGACTCCTAAGGGAGACCCAGTACTTC.

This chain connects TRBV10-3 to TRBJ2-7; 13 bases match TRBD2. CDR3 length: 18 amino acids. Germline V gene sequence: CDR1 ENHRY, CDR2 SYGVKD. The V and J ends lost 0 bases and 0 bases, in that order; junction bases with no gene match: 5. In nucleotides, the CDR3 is TGTGCCATCAGTGAGTCGAAGGGGACTAGCGGGACCTCCTACGAGCAGTACTTC. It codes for CAISESKGTSGTSYEQYF.

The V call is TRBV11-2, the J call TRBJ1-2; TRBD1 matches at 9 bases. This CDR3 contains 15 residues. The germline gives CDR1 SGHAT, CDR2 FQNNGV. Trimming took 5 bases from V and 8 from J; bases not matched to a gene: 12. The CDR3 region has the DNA TGTGCCAGCAGCACAAACGCGGGACAGGGTACCGGCTACACCTTC. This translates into CASSTNAGQGTGYTF.

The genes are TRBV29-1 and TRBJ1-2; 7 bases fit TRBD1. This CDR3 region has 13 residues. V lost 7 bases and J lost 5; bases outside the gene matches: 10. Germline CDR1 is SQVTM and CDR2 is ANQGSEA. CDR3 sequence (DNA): TGCAGCGCCCTCCGTCCCAGGGGGTATGGCTACACCTTC. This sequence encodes CSALRPRGYGYTF.

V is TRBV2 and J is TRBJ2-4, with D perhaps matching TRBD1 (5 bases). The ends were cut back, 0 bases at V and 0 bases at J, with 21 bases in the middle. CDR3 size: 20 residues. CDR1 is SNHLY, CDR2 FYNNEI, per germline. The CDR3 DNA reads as TGTGCCAGCAGTGAAGCGCTTACGGCACGACAGATATTAGCCAAAAACATTCAGTACTTC. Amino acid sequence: CASSEALTARQILAKNIQYF.

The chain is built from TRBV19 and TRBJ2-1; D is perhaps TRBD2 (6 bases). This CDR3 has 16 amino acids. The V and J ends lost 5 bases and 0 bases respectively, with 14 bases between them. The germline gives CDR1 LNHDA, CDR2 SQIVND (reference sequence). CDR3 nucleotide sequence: TGTGCCAGTAGTGCGGGACTTTATAGCTCCTACAATGAGCAGTTCTTC. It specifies CASSAGLYSSYNEQFF.

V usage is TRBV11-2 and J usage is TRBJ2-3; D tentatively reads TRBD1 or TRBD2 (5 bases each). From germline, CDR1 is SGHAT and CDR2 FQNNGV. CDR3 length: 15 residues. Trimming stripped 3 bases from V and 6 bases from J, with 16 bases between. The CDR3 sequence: CASSFRDGPWDTQYF. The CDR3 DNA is TGTGCCAGCAGCTTCCGGGACGGCCCTTGGGATACGCAGTATTTT.

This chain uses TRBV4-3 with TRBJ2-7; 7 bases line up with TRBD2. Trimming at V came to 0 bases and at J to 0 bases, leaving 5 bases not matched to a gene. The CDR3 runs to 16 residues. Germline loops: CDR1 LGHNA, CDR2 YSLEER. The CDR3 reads CASSQDPSGGSYEQYF. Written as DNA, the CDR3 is TGCGCCAGCAGCCAAGACCCTAGCGGAGGCTCCTACGAGCAGTACTTC.

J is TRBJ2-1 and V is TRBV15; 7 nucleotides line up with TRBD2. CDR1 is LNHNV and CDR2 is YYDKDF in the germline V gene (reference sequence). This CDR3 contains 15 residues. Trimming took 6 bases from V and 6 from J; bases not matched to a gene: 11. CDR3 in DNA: TGTGCCACCAGTTACAGAGCGGGGCGGTCCAATGAGCAGTTCTTC. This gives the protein CATSYRAGRSNEQFF.

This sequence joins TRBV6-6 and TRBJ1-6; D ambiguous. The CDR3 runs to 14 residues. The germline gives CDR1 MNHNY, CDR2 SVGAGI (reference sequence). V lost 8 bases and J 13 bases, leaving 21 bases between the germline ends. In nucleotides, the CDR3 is TGTGCCAGCTGGACCCGGGTGCAACTCGGTCCCCTCCACTTT. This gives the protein CASWTRVQLGPLHF.

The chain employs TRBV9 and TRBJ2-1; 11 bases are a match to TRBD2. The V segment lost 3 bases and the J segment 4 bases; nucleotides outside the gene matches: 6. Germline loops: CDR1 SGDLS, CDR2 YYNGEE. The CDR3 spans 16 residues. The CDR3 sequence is CASSEGTSGVYNEQFF. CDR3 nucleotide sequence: TGTGCCAGCAGCGAGGGGACTAGCGGAGTATACAATGAGCAGTTCTTC.

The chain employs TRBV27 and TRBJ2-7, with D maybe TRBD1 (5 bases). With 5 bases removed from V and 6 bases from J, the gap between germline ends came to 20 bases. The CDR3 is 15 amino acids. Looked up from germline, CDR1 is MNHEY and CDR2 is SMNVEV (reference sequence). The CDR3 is CASSTWTRPTPEQYF. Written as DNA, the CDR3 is TGTGCCAGCAGTACTTGGACAAGGCCAACCCCCGAGCAGTACTTC.

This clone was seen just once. The CDR3 loop reads CASMGQDDYGYTF. CDR3 coding DNA: TGTGCCAGTATGGGGCAGGACGACTATGGCTACACCTTC. The chain couples TRBV19 to TRBJ1-2; weak D call: TRBD1 (5 bases). There are 13 residues in the CDR3. V lost 7 bases and J 3 bases, leaving 12 bases between the germline ends. Germline CDR1 LNHDA, CDR2 SQIVND (reference sequence).

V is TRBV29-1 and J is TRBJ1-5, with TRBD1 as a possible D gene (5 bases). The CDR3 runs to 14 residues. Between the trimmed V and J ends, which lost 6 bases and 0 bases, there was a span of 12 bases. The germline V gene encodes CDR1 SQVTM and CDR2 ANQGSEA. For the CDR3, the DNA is TGCAGCGTCGTGACAGAGGATAGCAATCAGCCCCAGCATTTT. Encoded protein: CSVVTEDSNQPQHF.

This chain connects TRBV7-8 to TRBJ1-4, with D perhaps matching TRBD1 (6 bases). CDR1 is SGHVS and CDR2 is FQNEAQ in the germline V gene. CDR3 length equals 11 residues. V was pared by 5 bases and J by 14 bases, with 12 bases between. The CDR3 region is CASSDTGLLFF. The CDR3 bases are TGTGCCAGCAGCGACACAGGGCTCCTGTTTTTT. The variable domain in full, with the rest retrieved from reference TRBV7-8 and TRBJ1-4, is GAGVSQSPRYKVAKRGQDVALRCDPISGHVSLFWYQQALGQGPEFLTYFQNEAQLDKSGLPSDRFFAERPEGSVSTLKIQRTQQEDSAVYLCASSDTGLLFFGSGTQLSVL.

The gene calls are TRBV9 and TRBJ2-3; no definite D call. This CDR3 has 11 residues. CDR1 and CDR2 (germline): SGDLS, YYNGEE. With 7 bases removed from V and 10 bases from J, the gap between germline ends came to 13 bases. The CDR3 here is CASGPPRAQYF. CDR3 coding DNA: TGTGCCAGCGGGCCCCCTAGGGCGCAGTATTTT.

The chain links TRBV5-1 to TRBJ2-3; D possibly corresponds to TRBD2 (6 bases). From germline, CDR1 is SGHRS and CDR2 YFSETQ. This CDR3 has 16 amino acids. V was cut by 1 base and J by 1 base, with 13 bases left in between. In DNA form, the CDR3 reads TGCGCCAGCAGCTTGTATCTAGAGCGGGGCACAGATACGCAGTATTTT. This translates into CASSLYLERGTDTQYF.

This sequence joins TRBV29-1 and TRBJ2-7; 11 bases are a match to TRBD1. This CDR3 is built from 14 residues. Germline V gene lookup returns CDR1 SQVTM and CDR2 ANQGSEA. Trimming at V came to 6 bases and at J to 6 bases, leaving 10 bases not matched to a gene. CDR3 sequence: CSVDLGTGGSEQYF. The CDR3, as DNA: TGCAGCGTGGACCTAGGGACAGGGGGATCCGAGCAGTACTTC.